The rows below give T cell receptor beta chains drawn from one sample of a study of blood T cell repertoires in COVID-19. Produced via immunoSEQ multiplex PCR; TCRdb's table is partial and in-frame only. The sample has some 180,000 clones, around nine tenths seen once. The specimen was peripheral blood. The source of these receptors is a man in his fifties or sixties with COVID-19, enrolled during active disease. Each CDR3 is given with its conserved first and last residue.

V gene: TRBV19; J gene: TRBJ2-4; CDR3 protein: CASSPTDKNIQYF
V gene: TRBV7-2; J gene: TRBJ2-7; CDR3 protein: CASSPYTAGGPVQYF
V gene: TRBV18; J gene: TRBJ2-5; CDR3 protein: CASSPGVPGETQYF
V gene: TRBV9; J gene: TRBJ1-3; CDR3 protein: CASSVGVERGPGNTIYF
V gene: TRBV6-2/TRBV6-3; J gene: TRBJ1-5; CDR3 protein: CASSYGQFGQPQHF
V gene: TRBV5-6; J gene: TRBJ2-1; CDR3 protein: CASSRAGYSYNEQFF
V gene: TRBV11-2; J gene: TRBJ1-2; CDR3 protein: CASSQAGQGIDGYTF
V gene: TRBV5-6; J gene: TRBJ2-7; CDR3 protein: CASRGQGSSSYEQYF
V gene: TRBV9; J gene: TRBJ2-2; CDR3 protein: CASSSRGEVTGELFF
V gene: TRBV5-6; J gene: TRBJ1-1; CDR3 protein: CASSPGTGNTEAFF
V gene: TRBV7-8; J gene: TRBJ2-1; CDR3 protein: CASSLASTEQFF
V gene: TRBV6-2/TRBV6-3; J gene: TRBJ1-5; CDR3 protein: CASSYGGQGNQPQHF
V gene: TRBV4-2; J gene: TRBJ2-1; CDR3 protein: CASSQDLSRGISNEQFF
V gene: TRBV4-2; J gene: TRBJ1-6; CDR3 protein: CASSQADRDNSPLHF
V gene: TRBV4-2; J gene: TRBJ2-7; CDR3 protein: CASSQLLQGGTYEQYF
V gene: TRBV6-6; J gene: TRBJ2-7; CDR3 protein: CASSYSSGSYEQYF
V gene: TRBV27; J gene: TRBJ1-5; CDR3 protein: CASSFRQADQPQHF
V gene: TRBV5-1; J gene: TRBJ2-2; CDR3 protein: CASNPSGTGGSGELFF
V gene: TRBV6-5; J gene: TRBJ2-5; CDR3 protein: CASSFLAGGRETQYF
V gene: TRBV7-2; J gene: TRBJ2-3; CDR3 protein: CASSLVGTRTDTQYF
V gene: TRBV7-3; J gene: TRBJ2-7; CDR3 protein: CASSLDRVYAYEQYF
V gene: TRBV4-2; J gene: TRBJ1-4; CDR3 protein: CASSQGGQGDEKLFF
V gene: TRBV5-4; J gene: TRBJ2-7; CDR3 protein: CASSLDRTYEQYF
V gene: TRBV7-2; J gene: TRBJ1-6; CDR3 protein: CASSLGGTDNSPLHF
V gene: TRBV7-8; J gene: TRBJ2-1; CDR3 protein: CASSRSSGLAFEQFF
V gene: TRBV7-2; J gene: TRBJ1-4; CDR3 protein: CASSSGQTTNEKLFF
V gene: TRBV11-3; J gene: TRBJ2-3; CDR3 protein: CASSFGNRSTDTQYF
V gene: TRBV27; J gene: TRBJ1-2; CDR3 protein: CASSSGFSSQNYGYTF
V gene: TRBV6-2/TRBV6-3; J gene: TRBJ2-6; CDR3 protein: CASSYRGGVFSGANVLTF
V gene: TRBV7-2; J gene: TRBJ2-2; CDR3 protein: CASSPSSNTGELFF
V gene: TRBV28; J gene: TRBJ1-6; CDR3 protein: CASSLVRRDNSPLHF
V gene: TRBV18; J gene: TRBJ1-1; CDR3 protein: CASSPIPGQGNTEAFF
V gene: TRBV27; J gene: TRBJ2-3; CDR3 protein: CASSYPGLADTQYF
V gene: TRBV15; J gene: TRBJ2-2; CDR3 protein: CATSTRGNTGELFF
V gene: TRBV9; J gene: TRBJ2-3; CDR3 protein: CASSVVPAGGPGDTQYF
V gene: TRBV27; J gene: TRBJ2-7; CDR3 protein: CASSLSATSGSPYEQYF
V gene: TRBV9; J gene: TRBJ1-6; CDR3 protein: CASSVSPSSYNSPLHF
V gene: TRBV18; J gene: TRBJ2-1; CDR3 protein: CASSPRQGTQLAGYNEQFF
V gene: TRBV2; J gene: TRBJ1-5; CDR3 protein: CASQGTGVNQPQHF
V gene: TRBV5-1; J gene: TRBJ2-3; CDR3 protein: CASGTGITDTQYF
V gene: TRBV19; J gene: TRBJ2-3; CDR3 protein: CASSILGAVTDTQYF
V gene: TRBV9; J gene: TRBJ1-3; CDR3 protein: CASSTTGQTGNTIYF
V gene: TRBV6-6; J gene: TRBJ2-7; CDR3 protein: CATRDRVGEQYF
V gene: TRBV5-1; J gene: TRBJ2-1; CDR3 protein: CASSLDLWTPYNEQFF
V gene: TRBV18; J gene: TRBJ1-4; CDR3 protein: CASSIQGSEKLFF
V gene: TRBV6-6; J gene: TRBJ2-5; CDR3 protein: CASKSGGAETQYF
V gene: TRBV3-1/TRBV3-2; J gene: TRBJ2-7; CDR3 protein: CASSQDRSGQTYEQYF
V gene: TRBV12-3/TRBV12-4; J gene: TRBJ2-7; CDR3 protein: CASSLANYEQYF
V gene: TRBV9; J gene: TRBJ1-5; CDR3 protein: CASSATGAWDNQPQHF
V gene: TRBV7-2; J gene: TRBJ2-4; CDR3 protein: CASSLGLAGTRDTKNIQYF
V gene: TRBV6-2/TRBV6-3; J gene: TRBJ2-1; CDR3 protein: CASSQLAGMDEQFF
V gene: TRBV3-1/TRBV3-2; J gene: TRBJ2-5; CDR3 protein: CASSRGTSGTGETQYF
V gene: TRBV29-1; J gene: TRBJ2-7; CDR3 protein: CSALAGASNEQYF